This T cell receptor (beta chain) was captured in a study of prognosis after radiotherapy for stage I lung cancer. Study information: Squamous cell carcinoma affected over five patients, adenocarcinoma about twelve. Radiotherapy was SBRT in 3 to 5 fractions with a biologically effective dose of at least 100 Gy.

This clonotype was recorded many times. What it binds is unknown. Findings and limits, study-wide: Patients with and without metastases reportedly differed in TRBV and TRBJ gene usage frequencies.

Two time points each involved a draw of approximately 6 milliliters of peripheral blood. Genomic DNA provided the template from which TCR beta CDR3 was amplified by two-round multiplex PCR. First-round PCR amplification was performed with primers specific to each TRBV and TRBJ gene. Each CDR3 protein is one row after TCRdb ran MiXCR on the multiplex PCR reads. The sample carries about 18,000 distinct CDR3 sequences, roughly 47% recorded once. Germline values: CDR1 MDHEN, CDR2 SYDVKM. J lost 4 bases, V lost 6 bases, and 8 bases had no gene match. CDR3 length: 14 residues. V is TRBV28 and J is TRBJ2-7; 8 nucleotides match TRBD1. This clonotype originated in a donor of 50 years or more with non-small cell lung cancer. The specimen comprised PBMCs, sampled before or after stereotactic body radiation therapy (not recorded which). This CDR3 is CASSPDRVGYEQYF. The CDR3, as DNA: TGTGCCAGCAGCCCGGACAGGGTTGGTTACGAGCAGTACTTC.